The clone carrying this T cell receptor beta chain was observed at least ten times. Its target is not known. TCRdb re-called the reads through MiXCR, storing one row per CDR3 protein. The sample has around 210,000 distinct CDR3 sequences; approximately 6.7% are singletons. This entry comes from a study of T cell repertoires in cytomegalovirus infection. Looking at the study overall: Signatures in public TCR beta sequences pointed to both CMV infection and matching HLA type.

General study findings and limits: CMV-specific HLA-C-restricted TCR beta clonotypes dominated the ex vivo response.

Germline CDR1 is SQVTM and CDR2 is ANQGSEA. Trimming took off 1 base at V and 6 bases at J, with 16 bases between the two ends. The CDR3 totals 15 residues. V usage is TRBV29-1 and J usage is TRBJ2-1; TRBD2 is a possible D gene (5 bases). The specimen sequenced was PBMCs. This receptor was obtained from a human donor in good health (CMV status not recorded). Some clones in this sample may be carry-over from other donors' samples. The CDR3 reads CSVEGFGELTNEQFF. The CDR3 nucleotides read TGCAGCGTTGAAGGGTTCGGGGAACTAACCAATGAGCAGTTCTTC.